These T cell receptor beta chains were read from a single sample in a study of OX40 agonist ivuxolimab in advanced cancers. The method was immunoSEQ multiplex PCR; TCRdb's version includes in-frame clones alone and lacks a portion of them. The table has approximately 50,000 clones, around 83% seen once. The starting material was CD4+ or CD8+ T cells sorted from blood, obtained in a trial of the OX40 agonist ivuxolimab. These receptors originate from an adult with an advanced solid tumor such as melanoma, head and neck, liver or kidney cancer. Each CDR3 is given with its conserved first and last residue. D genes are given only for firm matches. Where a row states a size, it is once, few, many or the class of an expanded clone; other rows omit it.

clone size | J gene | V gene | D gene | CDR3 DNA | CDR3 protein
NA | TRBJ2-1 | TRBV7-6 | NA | TGTGCCAGCAGTTCCTGGGGGAACAATGAGCAGTTCTTC | CASSSWGNNEQFF
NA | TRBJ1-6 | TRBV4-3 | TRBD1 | TGCGCCAGCAGCCAAGGAGCGGACAGGGGGATTAGCTCCTATAATTCACCCCTCCACTTT | CASSQGADRGISSYNSPLHF
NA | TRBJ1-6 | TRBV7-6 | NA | TGTGCCAGCAGCTTCTCGGACGGAGTTAATTCACCCCTCCACTTT | CASSFSDGVNSPLHF
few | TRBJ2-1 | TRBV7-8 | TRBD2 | TGTGCCAGCAGCTTACGTCGGACTAGCGCGTTCAATGAGCAGTTCTTC | CASSLRRTSAFNEQFF
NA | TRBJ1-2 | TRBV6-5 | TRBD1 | TGTGCCAGCAGTTACGGAGACAGGGGTCATGGCTACACCTTC | CASSYGDRGHGYTF
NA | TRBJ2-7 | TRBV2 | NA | TGTGCCAGCAGGACAGAATTGGGGGTGGGCGAGCAGTACTTC | CASRTELGVGEQYF
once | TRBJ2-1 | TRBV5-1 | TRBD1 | TGCGCCAGCAGCCGCCCCGGGACAGGTGATAGCGGTTCCTACAATGAGCAGTTCTTC | CASSRPGTGDSGSYNEQFF
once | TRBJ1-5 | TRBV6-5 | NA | TGTGCCAGCAGTTACGAGGGAACCCGTACGCCCCAGCATTTT | CASSYEGTRTPQHF
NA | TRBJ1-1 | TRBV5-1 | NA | TGCGCCAGCAGCTTGCTTTATGGGGGGAACACTGAAGCTTTCTTT | CASSLLYGGNTEAFF
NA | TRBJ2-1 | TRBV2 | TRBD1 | TGTGCCAGCAGTGGCCGGGACAGGGGAGGCAACGGGCAGTTCTTC | CASSGRDRGGNGQFF
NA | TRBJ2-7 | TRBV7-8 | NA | TGTGCCAGCAGCTTAACAGGGAGCTCCTACGAGCAGTACTTC | CASSLTGSSYEQYF
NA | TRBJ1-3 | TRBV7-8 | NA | TGTGCCAGCAGCTTAGAGCCAGGTTGGGACTCTGGAAACACCATATATTTT | CASSLEPGWDSGNTIYF
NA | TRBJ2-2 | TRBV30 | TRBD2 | TGTGCCTGGGAACCGGGGGGAAACACCGGGGAGCTGTTTTTT | CAWEPGGNTGELFF
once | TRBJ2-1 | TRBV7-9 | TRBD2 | TGTGCCAGCACCTCACTCAGAACTAGCGGGAGGGCCAGCCACAATGAGCAGTTCTTC | CASTSLRTSGRASHNEQFF
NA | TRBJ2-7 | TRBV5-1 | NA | TGCGCCAGCAGCAAGGTCTTGGAGGGTAATGACGAGCAGTACTTC | CASSKVLEGNDEQYF
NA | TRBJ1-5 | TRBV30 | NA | TGTGCCTGGACAGGTGATAGCAATCAGCCCCAGCATTTT | CAWTGDSNQPQHF
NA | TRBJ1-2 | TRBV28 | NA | TGTGCCAGCAGTTTGGGTATCTCCGGCTACACCTTC | CASSLGISGYTF
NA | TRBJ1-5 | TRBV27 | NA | TGTGCCAGCAGTTTGGGTTCGAATCAGCCCCAGCATTTT | CASSLGSNQPQHF
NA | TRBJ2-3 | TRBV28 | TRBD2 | TGTGCCAGCAGGCAGACTAGCGGGAGTTACACAGATACGCAGTATTTT | CASRQTSGSYTDTQYF
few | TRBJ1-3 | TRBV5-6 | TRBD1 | TGTGCCAGCAGGGACAGGGGGCAGAGAAACACCATATATTTT | CASRDRGQRNTIYF
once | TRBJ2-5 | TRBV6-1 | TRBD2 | TGTGCCAGCAGTGAACTGGGCCTCCTACTAGCGGGTGGAGAGACCCAGTACTTC | CASSELGLLLAGGETQYF
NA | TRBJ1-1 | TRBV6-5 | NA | TGTGCCAGCAGCCAGTCTAGCACTGAAGCTTTCTTT | CASSQSSTEAFF
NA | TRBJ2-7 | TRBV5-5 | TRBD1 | TGTGCCAGCAGCGGCCTCTTCGGACAGGCCTACGAGCAGTACTTC | CASSGLFGQAYEQYF
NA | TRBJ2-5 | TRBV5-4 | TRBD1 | TGTGCCAGCAGCCGGGACAGCCAAGAGACCCAGTACTTC | CASSRDSQETQYF
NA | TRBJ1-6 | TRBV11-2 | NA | TGTGCCAGCAGCCCCGGACAGACTTCACCCCTCCACTTT | CASSPGQTSPLHF
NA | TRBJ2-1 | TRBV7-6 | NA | TGTGCCAGCAGCAGCCCTTGGCGGGGAAGCTCCTACAATGAGCAGTTCTTC | CASSSPWRGSSYNEQFF
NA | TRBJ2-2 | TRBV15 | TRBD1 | TGTGCCACCGACCCGGGACAGGGGTCCGCCGGGGAGCTGTTTTTT | CATDPGQGSAGELFF
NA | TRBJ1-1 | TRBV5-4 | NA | TGTGCCAGCAGCCCACCGCCCCCTAACACTGAAGCTTTCTTT | CASSPPPPNTEAFF
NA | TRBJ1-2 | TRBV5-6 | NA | TGTGCCAGCAGCTTGGCAAAACGACCGCCCAACTATGGCTACACCTTC | CASSLAKRPPNYGYTF
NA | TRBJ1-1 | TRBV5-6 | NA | TGTGCCAGCAGCTTGTGGACTGAAGCTTTCTTT | CASSLWTEAFF